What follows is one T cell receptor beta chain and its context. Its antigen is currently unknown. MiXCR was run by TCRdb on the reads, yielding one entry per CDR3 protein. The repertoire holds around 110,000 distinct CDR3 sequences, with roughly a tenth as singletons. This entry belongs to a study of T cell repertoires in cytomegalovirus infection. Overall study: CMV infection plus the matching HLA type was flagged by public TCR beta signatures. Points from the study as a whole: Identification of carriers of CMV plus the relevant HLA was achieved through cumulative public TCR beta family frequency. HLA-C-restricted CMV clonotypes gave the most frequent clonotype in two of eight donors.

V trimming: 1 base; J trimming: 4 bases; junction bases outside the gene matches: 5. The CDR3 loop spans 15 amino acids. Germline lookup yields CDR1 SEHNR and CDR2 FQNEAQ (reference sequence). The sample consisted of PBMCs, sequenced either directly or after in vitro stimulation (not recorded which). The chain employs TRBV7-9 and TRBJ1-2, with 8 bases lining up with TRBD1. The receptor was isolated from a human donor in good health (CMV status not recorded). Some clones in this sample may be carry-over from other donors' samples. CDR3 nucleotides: TGTGCCAGCAGCTTAGTCGGGACAGGAGTCTATGGCTACACCTTC. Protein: CASSLVGTGVYGYTF.